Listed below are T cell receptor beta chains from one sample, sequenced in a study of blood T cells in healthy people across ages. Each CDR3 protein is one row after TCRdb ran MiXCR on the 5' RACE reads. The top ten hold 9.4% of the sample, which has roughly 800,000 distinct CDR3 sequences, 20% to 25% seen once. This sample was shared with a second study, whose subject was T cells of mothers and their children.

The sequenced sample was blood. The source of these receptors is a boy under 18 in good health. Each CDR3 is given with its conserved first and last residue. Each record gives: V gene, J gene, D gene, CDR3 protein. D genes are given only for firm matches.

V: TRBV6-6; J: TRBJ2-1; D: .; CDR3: CASSPAEGNEQFF
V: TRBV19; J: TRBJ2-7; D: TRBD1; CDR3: CATMGQVADEQYF
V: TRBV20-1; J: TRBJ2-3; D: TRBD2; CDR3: CSAGSLREGRGTDTQYF
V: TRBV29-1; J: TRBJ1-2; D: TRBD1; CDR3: CSVATGGGYTF
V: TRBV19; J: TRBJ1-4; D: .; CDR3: CASRVDRLNEKLFF
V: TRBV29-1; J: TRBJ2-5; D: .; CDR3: CSVETEVGTQYF
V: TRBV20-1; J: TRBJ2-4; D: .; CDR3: CSATSRDVSKNIQYF
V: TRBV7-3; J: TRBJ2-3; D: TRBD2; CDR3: CASSLNPGLAGRGDTQYF
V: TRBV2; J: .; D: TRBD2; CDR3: CASSERSGGFYEQFF
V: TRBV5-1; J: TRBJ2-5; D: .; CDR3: CASSLEEGRETQYF
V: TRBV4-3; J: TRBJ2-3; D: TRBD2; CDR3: CASSQDSGGVSPDTQYF
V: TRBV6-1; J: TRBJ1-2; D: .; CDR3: CASSEAGRDGGYTF
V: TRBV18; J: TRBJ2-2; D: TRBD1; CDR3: CASSPGPDRANTGELFF
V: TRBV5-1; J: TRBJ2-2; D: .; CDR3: CASSLRQSTGELFF
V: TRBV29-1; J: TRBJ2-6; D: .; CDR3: CSVVRGVPGANVLTF
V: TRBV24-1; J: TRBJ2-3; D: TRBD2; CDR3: CATSDFGTSVDTQYF
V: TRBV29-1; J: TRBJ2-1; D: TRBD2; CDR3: CSVERAGSSYNEQFF
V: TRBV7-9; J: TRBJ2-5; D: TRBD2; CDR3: CASSPGGRQETQYF
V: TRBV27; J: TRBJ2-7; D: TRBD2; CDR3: CASRGLVSYEQYF
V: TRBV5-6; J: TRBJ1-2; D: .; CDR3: CASTRGPNYGYTF
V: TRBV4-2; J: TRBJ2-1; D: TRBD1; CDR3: CASSENRDRINF
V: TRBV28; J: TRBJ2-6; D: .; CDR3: CASSLGGPSLSGANVLTF
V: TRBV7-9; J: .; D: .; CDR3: CASSEYLYEQYF
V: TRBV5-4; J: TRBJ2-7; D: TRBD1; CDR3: CASSPNAGGKSYEQYF
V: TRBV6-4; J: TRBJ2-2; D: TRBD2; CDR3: CASSELAGGSGELFF
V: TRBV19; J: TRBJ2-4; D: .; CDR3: CASSTGARGENIQYF
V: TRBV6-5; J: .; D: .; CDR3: CASSSSWASYEQYF
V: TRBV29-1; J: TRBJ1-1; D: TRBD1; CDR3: CSGTTGEAFF
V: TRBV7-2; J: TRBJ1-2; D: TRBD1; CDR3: CASSERQGTNYGYTF
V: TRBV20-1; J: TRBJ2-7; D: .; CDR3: CSASKAGAPLSSSYEQYF
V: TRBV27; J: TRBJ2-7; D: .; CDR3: CASSLSWGAGNEQYF
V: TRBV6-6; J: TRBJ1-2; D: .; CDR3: CASSYLGSYGYTF
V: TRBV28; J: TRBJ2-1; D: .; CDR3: CASREVDNEQFF
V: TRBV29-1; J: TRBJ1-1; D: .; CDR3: CSVWGRLTEAFF
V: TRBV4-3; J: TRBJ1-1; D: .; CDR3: CASSPHRTANTEAFF
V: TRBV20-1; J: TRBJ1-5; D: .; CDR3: CSAPDGGNQPQHF
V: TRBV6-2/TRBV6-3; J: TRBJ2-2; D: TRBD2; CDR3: CASSDRTSGGLSRELFF